This TCR beta chain was observed in a study of blood T cell repertoires in COVID-19. Here immunoSEQ multiplex PCR was the method, and the copy in TCRdb shows in-frame clones only, minus some. The table records roughly 350,000 clones, approximately 89% of them present only once. V shed 5 bases and J 0 bases; nucleotides not matched to a gene: 5. The CDR3 sequence is 15 residues long. Germline V gene lookup returns CDR1 SGHTA and CDR2 FQGNSA. The V call is TRBV7-2, the J call TRBJ2-3, with 7 bases fitting TRBD1. This clonotype originated in a woman aged 25 to 39 with COVID-19, enrolled during active disease. The sequenced sample consisted of peripheral blood. CDR3 protein: CASSPGTVSTDTQYF. DNA of the CDR3: TGTGCCAGCAGCCCCGGGACAGTTAGCACAGATACGCAGTATTTT.